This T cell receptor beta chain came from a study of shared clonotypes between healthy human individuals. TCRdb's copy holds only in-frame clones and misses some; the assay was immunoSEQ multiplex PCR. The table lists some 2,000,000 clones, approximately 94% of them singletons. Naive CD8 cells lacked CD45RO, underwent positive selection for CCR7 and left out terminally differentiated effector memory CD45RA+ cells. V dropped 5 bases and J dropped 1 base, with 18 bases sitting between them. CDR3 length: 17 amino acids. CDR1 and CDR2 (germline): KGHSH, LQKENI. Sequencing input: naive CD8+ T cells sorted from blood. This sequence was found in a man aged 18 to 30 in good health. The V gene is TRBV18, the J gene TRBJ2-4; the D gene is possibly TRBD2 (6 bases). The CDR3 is CASSTQTRKGAKNIQYF. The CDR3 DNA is TGTGCCAGCTCAACTCAGACTAGAAAAGGGGCCAAAAACATTCAGTACTTC.